The 5 T cell receptor beta chains below were found in one sample sequenced in a study of T cells in Graves' hyperthyroidism and ophthalmopathy. Authors of the study amplified TCR beta CDR3 regions from RNA transcripts. With the HTBI primer set, the TCR CDR3 went through a first round of RT-PCR. Via MiXCR, TCRdb re-called the multiplex PCR reads, giving one row per CDR3 protein. This sample has about 420,000 distinct CDR3 sequences; around 14% occur once, and the top ten carry 7.5% to 8%. The specimen sequenced was blood. All receptors come from a woman under 30 with Graves' hyperthyroidism.

In this sample, this clonotype turned up many times. J is TRBJ1-1 and V is TRBV29-1; 7 nucleotides match TRBD1. The germline gives CDR1 SQVTM, CDR2 ANQGSEA. There are 13 residues in the CDR3. The V segment lost 7 bases and the J segment 5 bases; nucleotides outside the gene matches: 10. The CDR3 sequence is CSAETGSGTEAFF. CDR3 in DNA: TGCAGCGCTGAGACAGGGTCGGGAACTGAAGCTTTCTTT. Combining the CDR3 with reference TRBV29-1 and TRBJ1-1 gives the whole variable domain SAVISQKPSRDICQRGTSLTIQCQVDSQVTMMFWYRQQPGQSLTLIATANQGSEATYESGFVIDKFPISRPNLTFSTLTVSNMSPEDSSIYLCSAETGSGTEAFFGQGTRLTVV.

This clonotype was seen ten or more times. The gene calls are TRBV6-1 and TRBJ2-7, with 10 bases aligning to TRBD1. The V gene end was trimmed by 7 bases and the J gene end by 9 bases; junction bases not matched to a gene: 12. The CDR3 has 14 amino acids. Germline V gene lookup returns CDR1 MNHNS and CDR2 SASEGT. This CDR3 reads CASNPGQGNRWQYF. CDR3 sequence (DNA): TGTGCCAGCAACCCGGGACAGGGGAATCGATGGCAGTACTTC.

This clonotype turned up a few times. The chain has TRBV4-1 and TRBJ1-6, with 7 bases lining up with TRBD1. V gave up 1 base and J gave up 4 bases; unmatched junction bases: 4. The CDR3 sequence is 16 residues long. Germline V gene lookup returns CDR1 MGHRA and CDR2 YSYEKL. CDR3 sequence reads: CASSQGGQSYNSPLHF. The CDR3 DNA sequence: TGCGCCAGCAGCCAAGGGGGACAGAGTTATAATTCACCCCTCCACTTT.

The chain carries TRBV2 and TRBJ1-5; 10 bases agree with TRBD1. This CDR3 has 17 amino acids. V trimming: 0 bases; J trimming: 4 bases; junction bases outside the gene matches: 6. Per the germline V gene, CDR1 is SNHLY and CDR2 is FYNNEI. CDR3 region: CASSEALRTGGNQPQHF. The CDR3, as DNA: TGTGCCAGCAGTGAAGCGCTTCGGACAGGGGGAAATCAGCCCCAGCATTTT.

This clonotype was counted ten times or more. The chain carries TRBV11-1 and TRBJ1-2; D is possibly TRBD1 (5 bases). CDR1 SGHAT and CDR2 FQDESV come from the germline V gene (reference sequence). The V gene lost 5 bases and the J gene lost 4 bases, with 17 bases spanning the gap. The CDR3 contains 15 residues. The CDR3 nucleotides are TGTGCCAGCAGCCCCCACGGGGGTGGATTCTATGGCTACACCTTC. It encodes CASSPHGGGFYGYTF.